This entry lists 15 T cell receptor beta chains sequenced from one sample in a study of blood T cells in healthy people across ages. With a J-beta primer mix and a sample-barcoded 5' primer, a second PCR ran about 7 to 12 cycles. TCRdb called the 5' RACE reads again in MiXCR, with one record for every CDR3 protein. The sample consists of about 780,000 distinct CDR3 sequences, roughly 25% of them appearing once. The same data also went into a second study, on T cells of mothers and their children.

Sequencing was performed on blood. These receptor sequences come from a boy aged 5-17 years in good health.

The V and J genes are TRBV18 and TRBJ2-7; 9 nucleotides match TRBD1. CDR3 length: 15 residues. Germline assignment: CDR1 KGHSH and CDR2 LQKENI. The junction had 8 bases not matched to a gene; V was cut back by 3 bases and J by 5 bases. The CDR3 region is CASSPAGQGGNEQYF. CDR3 DNA sequence: TGTGCCAGCTCACCTGCGGGACAGGGAGGGAACGAGCAGTACTTC.

The CDR3 reads CASTDTNYGYTF. The CDR3 region has the DNA TGTGCCAGCACTGACACCAACTATGGCTACACCTTC. The gene calls are TRBV6-5 and TRBJ1-2, with no clear D. Germline V gene sequence: CDR1 MNHEY, CDR2 SVGAGI. The CDR3 sequence is 12 residues long. The germline V and J ends were trimmed by 7 bases and 2 bases, with 8 bases remaining between them.

Only a few counts were recorded for this clonotype. The CDR3 coding sequence is TGTGCTAGTGGTTTGCCTAAAGCAAGCTCCTACGAGCAGTACTTC. Translation gives CASGLPKASSYEQYF. V usage is TRBV12-5 and J usage is TRBJ2-5; D is ambiguous. The J call may be in error: the DNA end matches TRBJ2-7 better. Germline V lookup: CDR1 LGHNT, CDR2 FRNRAP. The CDR3 is 15 residues long.

The chain carries TRBV6-2 or TRBV6-3 and TRBJ2-1, with D unresolved. The DNA end is a closer match to TRBJ2-7, so the J assignment may be wrong. The CDR3 consists of 12 residues. Germline V lookup: CDR1 MNHEY, CDR2 SVGEGT. The CDR3 loop reads CASTEDFYEQYF. The CDR3 region has the DNA TGTGCCAGCACTGAAGACTTCTACGAGCAGTACTTC.

This clonotype was detected a few times. The rearrangement links TRBV7-3 to TRBJ2-5; TRBD1 might be the D (5 bases). The CDR3 has 15 amino acids. Germline V gene data show CDR1 as SGHTA and CDR2 as FQGTGA. The ends were cut back, 4 bases at V and 5 bases at J, with 17 bases in the middle. The CDR3 loop is CASSSYGGAGETQYF. CDR3 nucleotide sequence: TGTGCCAGCAGCTCCTACGGTGGGGCCGGGGAGACCCAGTACTTC.

This clonotype was seen more than once but under ten times. This sequence joins TRBV12-3 or TRBV12-4 and TRBJ2-1; 10 nucleotides agree with TRBD2. The V segment lost 3 bases and the J segment 2 bases; nucleotides outside the gene matches: 7. CDR3 length: 17 residues. CDR3 protein: CASSLESGGAPYNEQFF. CDR3 nucleotide sequence: TGTGCCAGCAGTTTGGAGAGCGGGGGGGCCCCCTACAATGAGCAGTTCTTC.

A few counts support this clonotype. V and J are TRBV29-1 and TRBJ2-7, with a weak D call TRBD2 (5 bases). TRBJ2-1 matches the DNA end more closely, so the J call is doubtful. Germline V gene lookup returns CDR1 SQVTM and CDR2 ANQGSEA. CDR3 size: 12 residues. CDR3 sequence: CSVVTSLDEQFF. The CDR3 region has the DNA TGCAGCGTTGTAACTAGTCTGGATGAGCAGTTCTTC.

Worth noting for this clonotype: The junction departs from germline at one end; a sequencing error may be responsible. CDR3 loop: CSAGTSGGAGDTRYF. DNA for the CDR3: TGCAGTGCTGGGACTAGCGGGGGGGCCGGAGATACGCGGTATTTT. The rearrangement joins TRBV20-1 to TRBJ2-3, with TRBD2 identical over 16 bases. From germline, CDR1 is DFQATT and CDR2 SNEGSKA (reference sequence). The CDR3 spans 15 residues.

This clonotype has more than one count but fewer than ten. The J gene is TRBJ2-1, the V gene TRBV13, with TRBD1 matching 8 bases. The J call could be wrong; TRBJ2-7 is a better fit for the DNA end. Germline V gene data show CDR1 as PRHDT and CDR2 as FYEKMQ (reference sequence). The CDR3 runs 15 residues. CDR3 sequence (DNA): TGTGCCAGCAGCTTAGGGACAGGGGATTTGTACGAGCAGTACTTC. Protein product: CASSLGTGDLYEQYF.

This chain links TRBV28 with TRBJ2-2; TRBD2 is a possible D gene (6 bases). The CDR3 runs 19 residues. CDR1 and CDR2 (germline): MDHEN, SYDVKM. V was cut by 5 bases and J by 1 base, with 23 bases left in between. In DNA form, the CDR3 reads TGTGCCAGCAGTCCACTCCGGATTTTAGCGGTGGAGAACACCGGGGAGCTGTTTTTT. Amino acids: CASSPLRILAVENTGELFF.

The chain is built from TRBV11-2 and TRBJ1-6, with unresolved D. Trimming pared 0 bases from V and 12 bases from J, leaving 12 bases between. The CDR3 is made up of 14 amino acids. Germline V gives CDR1 SGHAT, CDR2 FQNNGV. The CDR3 coding sequence is TGTGCCAGCAGCTTAGACTGGACTAATGGACCCCTCCACTTT. Translation gives CASSLDWTNGPLHF.

V gene TRBV2 combines with J gene TRBJ2-7; D perhaps matches TRBD2 (6 bases). The CDR3 is made up of 15 amino acids. The germline V gene encodes CDR1 SNHLY and CDR2 FYNNEI. V was pared by 6 bases and J by 2 bases, with 17 bases between. The CDR3 protein is CASSRTGTQAYEQYF. As DNA, the CDR3 is TGTGCCAGCAGCCGGACCGGGACTCAAGCCTACGAGCAGTACTTC. The full variable domain, its missing parts supplied by reference TRBV2 and TRBJ2-7, is EPEVTQTPSHQVTQMGQEVILRCVPISNHLYFYWYRQILGQKVEFLVSFYNNEISEKSEIFDDQFSVERPDGSNFTLKIRSTKLEDSAMYFCASSRTGTQAYEQYFGPGTRLTVT.

This clonotype occurred a few times. The V and J genes are TRBV4-2 and TRBJ2-5, with TRBD2 identical over 8 bases. With V trimmed by 0 bases and J by 8 bases, 8 bases remained unmatched. Germline loops: CDR1 LGHNA, CDR2 YNFKEQ. The CDR3 loop spans 15 amino acids. CDR3 DNA: TGTGCCAGCAGCCAAGAAGCGGGGGCCAAGAGAACCCAGTACTTC. This encodes CASSQEAGAKRTQYF.

This clonotype was counted between two and nine times. The J gene is TRBJ1-5, the V gene TRBV7-2, with a weak D call TRBD1 (5 bases). Between the trimmed V and J ends, which lost 4 bases and 5 bases, there was a span of 12 bases. This CDR3 is built from 14 residues. Germline V CDR1 and CDR2: SGHTA, FQGNSA. CDR3 loop: CASSSPGTHQPQHF. In nucleotides, the CDR3 is TGTGCCAGCAGCTCGCCCGGGACCCATCAGCCCCAGCATTTT.

This clonotype has more than one count but fewer than ten. The genes are TRBV18 and TRBJ2-1, with 7 bases matching TRBD1. J gave up 2 bases and V 5 bases, and 9 bases lay outside the gene matches. This CDR3 spans 16 amino acids. CDR1 KGHSH and CDR2 LQKENI come from the germline V gene. The CDR3 DNA sequence: TGTGCCAGCTCAGCGTCGAGGGGGCGAACCTACAATGAGCAGTTCTTC. This sequence encodes CASSASRGRTYNEQFF.